Each of the 18 T cell receptor beta chains below was sequenced from the same sample in a study of T cells after posttransplantation cyclophosphamide. Method: immunoSEQ multiplex PCR; TCRdb's copy keeps in-frame clones and lacks some. The sample holds roughly 10,000 clones; about 82% are singletons and the top ten take 15% to 19%. Treatment was busulfan-fludarabine conditioning, a marrow graft, and cyclophosphamide on days +3 and +4. Sample: PBMCs, taken 1755 days after allogeneic stem cell transplant with posttransplant cyclophosphamide. The receptors come from a female patient in her fifties who received an allogeneic stem cell transplant from a related donor, was CMV-positive, and had no GVHD. A subset of T cells may come from the graft donor.

The chain carries TRBV7-3 and TRBJ2-1; 10 positions match TRBD1. The CDR3 is 15 amino acids. The germline CDR1 and CDR2 sequences are SGHTA and FQGTGA. Trimming removed 3 bases from V and 5 bases from J; junction bases left unmatched: 4. CDR3 amino acids: CASSFRQGADNEQFF. DNA of the CDR3: TGTGCCAGCAGCTTCAGACAGGGGGCTGACAATGAGCAGTTCTTC.

The chain is built from TRBV7-2 and TRBJ1-4; D is perhaps TRBD1 (5 bases). Germline V CDR1 and CDR2: SGHTA, FQGNSA. The CDR3 is 14 amino acids. Between the trimmed V and J ends, which lost 5 bases and 4 bases, there was a span of 11 bases. The CDR3 DNA reads TGTGCCAGCAGCCCCCGGGACTATAATGAAAAACTGTTTTTT. Amino acids: CASSPRDYNEKLFF.

The rearrangement joins TRBV6-6 to TRBJ1-5, with a weak D call TRBD1 (5 bases). Germline CDR1 is MNHNY and CDR2 is SVGAGI (reference sequence). This CDR3 region has 13 residues. The V end was cut by 2 bases, the J end by 7 bases, with 9 bases between. The CDR3: CASSYGGLQPQHF. The CDR3 nucleotides read TGTGCCAGCAGTTACGGGGGGTTACAGCCCCAGCATTTT.

Within the sample, this clone is medium-sized. This chain uses TRBV9 with TRBJ2-1, with TRBD2 matching 8 bases. This CDR3 has 15 amino acids. The germline V gene encodes CDR1 SGDLS and CDR2 YYNGEE. The V gene end was trimmed by 2 bases and the J gene end by 6 bases; junction bases not matched to a gene: 7. This CDR3 is CASSVSGRIGNEQFF. The CDR3 DNA follows: TGTGCCAGCAGCGTCAGCGGGAGAATCGGCAATGAGCAGTTCTTC.

The CDR3 here is CASRSNVRSYEQYF. CDR3 in DNA: TGTGCCAGCAGGTCAAATGTCCGGTCCTACGAGCAGTACTTC. V usage is TRBV11-2 and J usage is TRBJ2-7; D gene ambiguous. The length of the CDR3 is 14 residues. The germline CDR1 and CDR2 sequences are SGHAT and FQNNGV. V was clipped by 6 bases and J by 1 base, with 13 bases between them.

This clone turned up a few times. The rearrangement links TRBV19 to TRBJ1-2; the match to TRBD1 covers 7 bases. Losses at the gene ends were 3 bases for V and 8 bases for J; bases not matched to a gene: 12. This CDR3 contains 15 residues. The germline V gene has CDR1 LNHDA and CDR2 SQIVND (reference sequence). CDR3 protein: CASSMLERGLRGYTF. The CDR3 coding sequence is TGTGCCAGTAGTATGCTTGAGAGGGGGCTCCGCGGCTACACCTTC.

The V gene is TRBV7-9, the J gene TRBJ2-7; 7 nucleotides align to TRBD1. The CDR3 sequence is 18 residues long. V lost 6 bases and J lost 0; bases outside the gene matches: 17. Germline V gene sequence: CDR1 SEHNR, CDR2 FQNEAQ (reference sequence). CDR3 region: CASRGDRARGKPSYEQYF. The CDR3 coding sequence is TGTGCCAGCAGGGGAGACAGGGCTAGGGGGAAGCCCTCCTACGAGCAGTACTTC. Together with reference TRBV7-9 and TRBJ2-7, the CDR3 gives the full variable domain: DTGVSQNPRHKITKRGQNVTFRCDPISEHNRLYWYRQTLGQGPEFLTYFQNEAQLEKSRLLSDRFSAERPKGSFSTLEIQRTEQGDSAMYLCASRGDRARGKPSYEQYFGPGTRLTVT.

J is TRBJ1-1 and V is TRBV30, with D possibly TRBD1 on 5 matching bases. The V and J ends lost 5 bases and 1 base respectively, with 20 bases between them. The CDR3 extends over 16 amino acids. Looked up from germline, CDR1 is GTSNPN and CDR2 is SVGIG (reference sequence). The CDR3 DNA sequence: TGTGCCTGGTCCCGAGGCCGGGTTAGGGGGAACACTGAAGCTTTCTTT. Translated, it gives CAWSRGRVRGNTEAFF. Supplemented by reference TRBV30 and TRBJ1-1, the full variable domain reads SQTIHQWPATLVQPVGSPLSLECTVEGTSNPNLYWYRQAAGRGLQLLFYSVGIGQISSEVPQNLSASRPQDRQFILSSKKLLLSDSGFYLCAWSRGRVRGNTEAFFGQGTRLTVV.

In its sample, this clone was seen a few times. V gene TRBV18 combines with J gene TRBJ1-5; possible D gene TRBD1, 6 bases. V was pared by 2 bases and J by 7 bases, with 9 bases between. Per the germline V gene, CDR1 is KGHSH and CDR2 is LQKENI. The CDR3 contains 13 residues. Here the CDR3 reads CASSPNRDQPQHF. For the CDR3, the DNA is TGTGCCAGCTCACCAAACAGGGACCAGCCCCAGCATTTT.

This chain connects TRBV7-9 to TRBJ1-4; TRBD1 aligns across 8 bases. V was pared by 4 bases and J by 8 bases, with 6 bases of the junction left unmatched. The CDR3 is 14 residues long. Per germline, CDR1 SEHNR and CDR2 FQNEAQ (reference sequence). CDR3 sequence reads: CASSSQTGEEKLFF. The CDR3, as DNA: TGTGCCAGCAGCTCGCAGACAGGGGAGGAAAAACTGTTTTTT.

CDR3 amino acids: CASSLGRGGEKLFF. CDR3 DNA sequence: TGTGCCAGCAGCCTGGGTCGGGGAGGTGAAAAACTGTTTTTT. The V call is TRBV7-2, the J call TRBJ1-4; D gene unclear. Trimming pared 5 bases from V and 7 bases from J, leaving 14 bases between. This CDR3 is built from 14 residues. Germline V gene data show CDR1 as SGHTA and CDR2 as FQGNSA.

The chain uses TRBV2 and TRBJ2-3; TRBD2 matches at 10 bases. After removal of 6 bases from V and 4 bases from J, the junction contained 7 bases not matched to a gene. This CDR3 is 15 amino acids long. Germline CDR1 is SNHLY and CDR2 is FYNNEI. In nucleotides, the CDR3 is TGTGCCAGCAGGAAAAGCGGGAGGGCCGCAGATACGCAGTATTTT. It specifies CASRKSGRAADTQYF.

The chain links TRBV5-4 to TRBJ2-3; TRBD2 agrees at 9 bases. The CDR3 extends over 16 amino acids. J lost 0 bases, V lost 0 bases, and 2 bases had no gene match. The germline V gene encodes CDR1 SGHNT and CDR2 YYREEE (reference sequence). The CDR3 reads CASSLVAGASTDTQYF. CDR3 sequence (DNA): TGTGCCAGCAGCTTGGTAGCGGGGGCTAGCACAGATACGCAGTATTTT.

CDR3 region: CASTGYRGTVEQYF. For the CDR3, the DNA is TGCGCCAGCACGGGTTACAGGGGCACCGTCGAGCAGTACTTC. J is TRBJ2-7 and V is TRBV5-1, with 7 bases that match TRBD1. The trim removed 6 bases at V and 6 bases at J, leaving 12 bases unmatched. The CDR3 sequence is 14 residues long. The V gene's germline CDR1 is SGHRS and CDR2 YFSETQ.

The chain joins TRBV7-9 to TRBJ2-1, with 7 bases aligning to TRBD2. Trimming at V came to 6 bases and at J to 9 bases, leaving 17 bases not matched to a gene. The germline gives CDR1 SEHNR, CDR2 FQNEAQ (reference sequence). There are 16 residues in the CDR3. The DNA for the CDR3 is TGTGCCAGCAGAAGCGCGTGGAAGCGGGGTTTTGGTGAGCAGTTCTTC. Its protein product is CASRSAWKRGFGEQFF. The entire variable domain, with the rest obtained from reference TRBV7-9 and TRBJ2-1, is as follows: DTGVSQNPRHKITKRGQNVTFRCDPISEHNRLYWYRQTLGQGPEFLTYFQNEAQLEKSRLLSDRFSAERPKGSFSTLEIQRTEQGDSAMYLCASRSAWKRGFGEQFFGPGTRLTVL.

The V and J genes are TRBV18 and TRBJ1-2, with D possibly matching TRBD1 (5 bases). Trimming shortened V by 4 bases and J by 3 bases, and 15 bases separated the two germline ends. In germline, CDR1 is KGHSH, CDR2 LQKENI. This CDR3 spans 15 amino acids. CDR3 protein: CASSHNTGSHYGYTF. The CDR3 DNA follows: TGTGCCAGCTCACACAATACAGGTTCTCACTATGGCTACACCTTC.

The chain carries TRBV6-6 and TRBJ1-5, with TRBD1 as a possible D gene (5 bases). This CDR3 is 15 amino acids long. CDR1 MNHNY and CDR2 SVGAGI come from the germline V gene (reference sequence). V shed 0 bases and J shed 2 bases, with 8 bases lying between them. The CDR3 spells CASSYSTVGNQPQHF. In DNA form, the CDR3 reads TGTGCCAGCAGTTACTCGACAGTCGGCAATCAGCCCCAGCATTTT.

In this sample, this clone turned up once. The rearrangement links TRBV6-5 to TRBJ2-2; 11 positions match TRBD2. Germline V gene data show CDR1 as MNHEY and CDR2 as SVGAGI. The CDR3 contains 16 residues. Trimming at V came to 2 bases and at J to 6 bases, leaving 5 bases not matched to a gene. CDR3 sequence reads: CASSYGLAGGAGELFF. DNA of the CDR3: TGTGCCAGCAGTTACGGCCTAGCGGGAGGTGCCGGGGAGCTGTTTTTT.